This passage covers 17 T cell receptor beta chains from one sample sequenced in a study of T cell clonality in common variable immunodeficiency. This table comes from immunoSEQ multiplex PCR, and its TCRdb copy is limited to in-frame clones, with some not included. This sample carries around 47,000 clones and no singletons, and about 2% goes to the top ten. Sequencing used peripheral blood mononuclear cells. The receptors originated from a person aged 18 to 75 in good health.

The table lists this clone with many counts. The read terminates 3 residues ahead of where the CDR3 ends, so the germline J gene completes it. The genes are TRBV19 and TRBJ2-5; 7 positions match TRBD1. The V gene end was trimmed by 7 bases and the J gene end by 2 bases; junction bases not matched to a gene: 4. The CDR3 is 13 residues long. CDR1 LNHDA and CDR2 SQIVND come from the germline V gene (reference sequence). The CDR3: CASTMGQQETQYF. The CDR3 DNA, read in part, is TGTGCCAGTACCATGGGACAGCAAGAGACC.

As for this clone: The read terminates 3 residues before the CDR3 end, so the remaining end is supplied by the germline J gene. This rearrangement joins TRBV2 to TRBJ1-6; 10 bases line up with TRBD1. This CDR3 has 17 residues. Germline CDR1 reads SNHLY; CDR2 reads FYNNEI. V trimming: 10 bases; J trimming: 5 bases; junction bases outside the gene matches: 14. The CDR3: CATAGQGPAGDNSPLHF. The sequenced part of the CDR3 DNA is TGTGCCACCGCGGGACAGGGGCCTGCGGGGGATAATTCACCC.

This clone showed up many times. Sequencing ends 3 residues short of the CDR3 end; the germline J gene provides the rest. The genes are TRBV20-1 and TRBJ1-4; D call uncertain. Trimming removed 3 bases from V and 6 bases from J, with 11 bases in between. Germline values: CDR1 DFQATT, CDR2 SNEGSKA (reference sequence). The CDR3 loop spans 13 amino acids. Here the CDR3 reads CSASHGLDEKLFF. The DNA read from the CDR3 is TGCAGTGCTAGCCATGGTTTAGATGAAAAA.

This clone was observed many times. The sequence runs out 3 residues before the end of the CDR3; the remainder is reconstructed from the germline J gene. The genes are TRBV7-9 and TRBJ2-7; 9 bases align to TRBD1. The germline gives CDR1 SEHNR, CDR2 FQNEAQ (reference sequence). CDR3 length: 15 residues. The V gene end was trimmed by 1 base and the J gene end by 2 bases; junction bases not matched to a gene: 3. The sequenced CDR3 bases are TGTGCCAGCAGCTTAGGGGACAGGGCCCCCTACGAG. This gives the protein CASSLGDRAPYE. The whole CDR3 sequence is CASSLGDRAPYEQYF. Using reference TRBV7-9 and TRBJ2-7 for the parts outside the CDR3, the full variable domain is DTGVSQNPRHKITKRGQNVTFRCDPISEHNRLYWYRQTLGQGPEFLTYFQNEAQLEKSRLLSDRFSAERPKGSFSTLEIQRTEQGDSAMYLCASSLGDRAPYEQYFGPGTRLTVT.

This clone was counted many times. The read gets to within 3 residues of the CDR3 end, and the germline J gene fills in the rest. The J gene is TRBJ2-1, the V gene TRBV30; TRBD2 is a possible D gene (6 bases). This CDR3 spans 14 amino acids. Germline CDR1 is GTSNPN and CDR2 is SVGIG (reference sequence). Between the trimmed V and J ends, which lost 5 bases and 7 bases, there was a span of 18 bases. Partial CDR3 DNA: TGTGCCTGGGGGCAAGGGGTGGGGGGAAATGAG. It translates to CAWGQGVGGNE. The entire CDR3 is CAWGQGVGGNEQFF.

This clone was counted ten times or more. Sequencing ends 3 residues short of the CDR3 end; the germline J gene provides the rest. The chain carries TRBV7-2 and TRBJ1-6; no firm D call. In germline, CDR1 is SGHTA, CDR2 FQGNSA. This CDR3 is built from 12 residues. CDR3 DNA (partial): TGTGCCAGCAGCTTAAATTCGGGGACC. It translates to CASSLNSGT. The complete CDR3 sequence is CASSLNSGTLHF.

Ten or more counts support this clone. The CDR3 goes on 3 residues after the read ends, and that part is filled in from the germline J gene. J is TRBJ1-3 and V is TRBV5-1, with 9 positions matching TRBD1. CDR1 SGHRS and CDR2 YFSETQ come from the germline V gene. Trimming at V came to 4 bases and at J to 8 bases, leaving 7 bases not matched to a gene. The CDR3 contains 14 residues. The CDR3 region is CASSAGQGDDTIYF. The covered CDR3 bases are TGCGCCAGCAGCGCGGGACAGGGTGATGACACC.

This clone was counted ten times or more. The read terminates 3 residues before the CDR3 end, so the remaining end is supplied by the germline J gene. The chain recombines TRBV29-1 with TRBJ1-4, with a weak D call TRBD1 (5 bases). The V end lost 7 bases, the J end lost 8 bases, and 14 bases lay between the germline ends. This CDR3 has 12 amino acids. CDR1 SQVTM and CDR2 ANQGSEA come from the germline V gene. This CDR3 reads CSAQGLGEKLFF. Incomplete CDR3 DNA: TGCAGCGCCCAGGGTTTAGGGGAAAAA.

This clone occurred many times. The missing CDR3 end, 3 residues past where the read stops, is filled in from the germline J gene. The rearrangement uses TRBV30 and TRBJ1-2; a possible D gene is TRBD1 (5 bases). The CDR3 spans 14 residues. Germline V lookup: CDR1 GTSNPN, CDR2 SVGIG (reference sequence). The CDR3 DNA, read in part, is TGTGCCTGGAGTGTAACGGGGGGTGTTGTAGGC. Translation gives CAWSVTGGVVG. The full CDR3 protein is CAWSVTGGVVGYTF.

This clone was seen ten or more times. Read coverage stops 3 residues before the CDR3 terminus; the germline J gene supplies the remainder. V usage is TRBV10-1 and J usage is TRBJ2-1, with D perhaps TRBD1 (5 bases). The V gene's germline CDR1 is WNHNN and CDR2 SYGVQD (reference sequence). CDR3 size: 14 residues. The germline V and J ends were trimmed by 7 bases and 5 bases, with 15 bases remaining between them. The CDR3 spells CASTPTREHNEQFF. The DNA read from the CDR3 is TGCGCCAGCACCCCGACCAGGGAACACAATGAG.

This clone was observed at least ten times. The CDR3 DNA, read in part, is TGCGCCAGCAGCCTTACAGGGGGCAATGAG. Amino acid sequence: CASSLTGGNE. The whole CDR3 protein is CASSLTGGNEQFF. The V call is TRBV5-1, the J call TRBJ2-1; TRBD1 agrees at 8 bases. The CDR3 end is not reached by the read, which stops 3 residues before it; the germline J gene fills it in. CDR1 SGHRS and CDR2 YFSETQ come from the germline V gene. Trimming cost V 4 bases and J 6 bases; bases outside gene matches: 3. The CDR3 sequence is 13 residues long.

This clone was detected ten times or more. Read data end 3 residues before the CDR3 end; the end is taken from the germline J gene. The chain has TRBV15 and TRBJ2-2; TRBD1 aligns across 9 bases. CDR3 size: 16 residues. From germline, CDR1 is LNHNV and CDR2 YYDKDF (reference sequence). J was trimmed by 1 base and V by 3 bases; bases with no gene match: 3. CDR3: CATSRGQGLNTGELFF. The sequenced part of the CDR3 DNA is TGTGCCACCAGCAGGGGACAGGGTTTGAACACCGGGGAG.

This clone has a count of ten or more. The read stops 3 residues short of the end of the CDR3; the missing end is completed from the germline J gene. The rearrangement joins TRBV7-8 to TRBJ1-6; 8 bases line up with TRBD1. This CDR3 is built from 15 residues. Germline trimming cut 4 bases from V and 4 bases from J; bases unmatched to any gene: 3. Looked up from germline, CDR1 is SGHVS and CDR2 is FQNEAQ. The CDR3 bases that were read are TGTGCCAGCAGCTGGACAGGGAGATATAATTCACCC. Translated, it gives CASSWTGRYNSP. The full CDR3 is CASSWTGRYNSPLHF.

This clone was detected ten times or more. The read ends 3 residues before the CDR3 terminus; that terminus is restored from the germline J gene. This rearrangement joins TRBV7-3 to TRBJ1-1; tentatively, D is TRBD1 (5 bases). V was cut by 8 bases and J by 3 bases, with 13 bases left in between. The CDR3 has 13 residues. Germline V gene sequence: CDR1 SGHTA, CDR2 FQGTGA. The CDR3: CASCRGGDTEAFF. The CDR3 DNA, read in part, is TGTGCCAGCTGTCGGGGGGGAGACACTGAA.

This clone was detected many times. The read is 3 residues too short to cover the CDR3 end, so that end is filled in from the germline J gene. The chain uses TRBV6-4 and TRBJ2-3; D possibly corresponds to TRBD1 (7 bases). This CDR3 is 15 amino acids long. Germline CDR1 reads MRHNA; CDR2 reads SNTAGT. Trimming removed 3 bases from V and 1 base from J, with 11 bases in between. The CDR3 DNA, read in part, is TGTGCCAGCAGTGAGGGCAGGGGGGGCACAGATACG. Amino acid sequence: CASSEGRGGTDT. The whole CDR3 sequence reads CASSEGRGGTDTQYF.

This clone was counted many times. The read ends 3 residues early relative to the CDR3; the germline J gene fills the gap. This chain connects TRBV18 to TRBJ2-7; D call uncertain. V was pared by 2 bases and J by 1 base, with 21 bases between. The CDR3 is 18 residues long. The germline CDR1 and CDR2 sequences are KGHSH and LQKENI. CDR3 region: CASSPLPVHRNKSYEQYF. Partial CDR3 DNA: TGTGCCAGCTCACCATTACCCGTCCACAGAAACAAATCCTACGAG.

In its sample, this clone was seen a few times. This may arise from a read error, as a much more abundant clone is one base away. The read ends 3 residues shy of where the CDR3 ends; the end is completed using the germline J gene. The rearrangement links TRBV30 to TRBJ2-2; D possibly corresponds to TRBD2 (6 bases). The germline gives CDR1 GTSNPN, CDR2 SVGIG (reference sequence). There are 13 residues in the CDR3. This CDR3 is CAWSVPVREKLFF. CDR3 DNA (partial): TGTGCCTGGAGTGTCCCGGTGCGGGAAAAG.